The next 13 T cell receptor beta chains were all read from a single sample in a study of T cells in Graves' hyperthyroidism and ophthalmopathy. From RNA transcripts, TCR beta CDR3 regions were amplified. HTBI primers were the set used in a first-round RT-PCR of the TCR CDR3. TCRdb redid the calling of the multiplex PCR reads with MiXCR, one entry per CDR3 protein. The table has fewer than 550,000 distinct CDR3 sequences, about 24% seen once. Sequencing was performed on blood. These receptors were obtained from a woman aged 30 to 39 with Graves' ophthalmopathy.

This sequence joins TRBV6-1 and TRBJ1-3, with no clear D. V was pared by 6 bases and J by 4 bases, with 16 bases between. Germline lookup yields CDR1 MNHNS and CDR2 SASEGT. There are 15 residues in the CDR3. CDR3 DNA sequence: TGTGCCAGCAGCCTCCGACACCAAACGGGAAACACCATATATTTT. Residues: CASSLRHQTGNTIYF.

This clonotype was counted between two and nine times. The rearrangement joins TRBV12-3 or TRBV12-4 to TRBJ1-1, with D tentatively TRBD1 (5 bases). Trimming left V 3 bases short and J 5 bases short, with 13 bases between. The CDR3 loop spans 14 amino acids. CDR3 sequence: CASSFAGRETEAFF. The DNA for the CDR3 is TGTGCCAGCAGTTTCGCAGGGCGGGAAACTGAAGCTTTCTTT.

The chain uses TRBV7-8 and TRBJ1-5; no clear D. V was shortened by 11 bases and J by 5 bases, with 16 bases between the two germline ends. Germline-derived CDR1 and CDR2 are SGHVS and FQNEAQ. There are 13 residues in the CDR3. The CDR3 here is CAAADGSDQPQHF. Written as DNA, the CDR3 is TGTGCCGCCGCGGACGGGAGCGATCAGCCCCAGCATTTT.

The V gene is TRBV6-5, the J gene TRBJ1-1; tentatively, D is TRBD1 (6 bases). This CDR3 is built from 15 residues. Germline V gives CDR1 MNHEY, CDR2 SVGAGI. Trimming took off 7 bases at V and 0 bases at J, with 15 bases between the two ends. The CDR3 bases are TGTGCCAGCAATTTACAGGGAACCATGAACACTGAAGCTTTCTTT. Protein product: CASNLQGTMNTEAFF.

The genes are TRBV12-3 or TRBV12-4 and TRBJ1-3; TRBD1 aligns across 8 bases. This CDR3 is 14 amino acids long. V was clipped by 5 bases and J by 4 bases; unmatched bases: 4. The CDR3 region is CASSAWTGGNTIYF. CDR3 DNA: TGTGCCAGCAGTGCCTGGACAGGGGGAAACACCATATATTTT.

This clonotype occurred many times. This chain connects TRBV6-2 or TRBV6-3 to TRBJ1-1, with 10 bases fitting TRBD1. Losses at the gene ends were 6 bases for V and 3 bases for J; bases not matched to a gene: 7. CDR1 and CDR2 from the germline V gene are MNHEY and SVGEGT. The CDR3 consists of 15 residues. The CDR3 sequence is CASRKSGTGDTEAFF. CDR3 DNA: TGTGCCAGCAGAAAGTCCGGGACAGGGGACACTGAAGCTTTCTTT.

Ten or more counts support this clonotype. This chain uses TRBV6-1 with TRBJ1-5; the match to TRBD1 covers 9 bases. The J segment lost 7 bases and the V segment lost 6 bases, leaving 7 bases of the junction unmatched. The CDR3 covers 14 residues. Germline V gene sequence: CDR1 MNHNS, CDR2 SASEGT. The DNA for the CDR3 is TGTGCCAGCAGGACGACAGGGGGGGAACAGCCCCAGCATTTT. Residues: CASRTTGGEQPQHF.

In its sample, this clonotype was seen many times. The rearrangement joins TRBV19 to TRBJ2-7, with D possibly being TRBD1 (6 bases). V lost 3 bases and J 2 bases, leaving 23 bases between the germline ends. Germline-derived CDR1 and CDR2 are LNHDA and SQIVND (reference sequence). The CDR3 sequence is 18 residues long. CDR3 sequence reads: CASSMVQGRTALTYEQYF. As DNA, the CDR3 is TGTGCCAGTAGTATGGTACAGGGACGGACCGCGCTAACCTACGAGCAGTACTTC.

This clonotype has at least ten counts. The chain employs TRBV27 and TRBJ2-7; maybe TRBD1 (5 bases). V lost 2 bases, J lost 1 base, and 6 bases lay in between. The V gene's germline CDR1 is MNHEY and CDR2 SMNVEV (reference sequence). The CDR3 covers 13 residues. For the CDR3, the DNA is TGTGCCAGCAGTTTAAGGGGTTCCTACGAGCAGTACTTC. Protein: CASSLRGSYEQYF.

This clonotype was recorded a few times. The chain has TRBV11-2 and TRBJ1-5; D unclear. Germline V gene lookup returns CDR1 SGHAT and CDR2 FQNNGV. With 4 bases removed from V and 4 bases from J, the gap between germline ends came to 17 bases. The CDR3 sequence is 16 residues long. The CDR3 loop reads CASSYTLGGRNQPQHF. CDR3 coding DNA: TGTGCCAGCAGCTATACCCTGGGAGGGAGAAATCAGCCCCAGCATTTT.

This chain connects TRBV11-1 to TRBJ2-1, with 11 bases lining up with TRBD1. CDR3 length: 16 residues. The ends lost 5 bases at V and 7 bases at J; junction bases unmatched: 10. Germline V lookup: CDR1 SGHAT, CDR2 FQDESV (reference sequence). The CDR3 loop is CASSKRTGQGGNEQFF. CDR3 bases: TGTGCCAGCAGCAAACGTACGGGACAGGGGGGGAATGAGCAGTTCTTC.

The gene calls are TRBV28 and TRBJ2-7; TRBD2 agrees at 11 bases. Germline CDR1 is MDHEN and CDR2 is SYDVKM. V lost 8 bases to trimming and J lost 3 bases; unmatched junction nucleotides: 6. This CDR3 is 14 amino acids long. CDR3 protein: CASEEGLADYEQYF. The DNA for the CDR3 is TGTGCCAGCGAGGAGGGACTAGCGGACTACGAGCAGTACTTC. Looking up the rest from reference TRBV28 and TRBJ2-7 gives the full variable domain: DVKVTQSSRYLVKRTGEKVFLECVQDMDHENMFWYRQDPGLGLRLIYFSYDVKMKEKGDIPEGYSVSREKKERFSLILESASTNQTSMYLCASEEGLADYEQYFGPGTRLTVT.

This clonotype was recorded at least ten times. V usage is TRBV15 and J usage is TRBJ2-7; perhaps TRBD2 as D (6 bases). Trimming stripped 3 bases from V and 2 bases from J, with 17 bases between. This CDR3 has 16 residues. Germline V lookup: CDR1 LNHNV, CDR2 YYDKDF (reference sequence). CDR3 nucleotide sequence: TGTGCCACCAGCAGTTTGGGGACTCCTGGGGCCTACGAGCAGTACTTC. Amino acids: CATSSLGTPGAYEQYF.